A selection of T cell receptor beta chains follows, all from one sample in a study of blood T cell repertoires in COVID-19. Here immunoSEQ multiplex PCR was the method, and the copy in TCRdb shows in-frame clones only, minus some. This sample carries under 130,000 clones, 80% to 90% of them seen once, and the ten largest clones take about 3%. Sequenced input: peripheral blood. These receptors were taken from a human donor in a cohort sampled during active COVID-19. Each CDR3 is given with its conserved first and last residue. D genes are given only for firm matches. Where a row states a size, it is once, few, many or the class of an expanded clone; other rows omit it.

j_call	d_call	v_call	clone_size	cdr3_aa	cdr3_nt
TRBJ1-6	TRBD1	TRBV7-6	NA	CASSLTYRGGNSPLHF	TGTGCCAGCAGCTTAACGTACAGGGGAGGAAATTCACCCCTCCACTTT
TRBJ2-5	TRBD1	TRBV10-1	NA	CASSESRTGVGTQYF	TGCGCCAGCAGTGAGTCTCGGACAGGGGTGGGGACCCAGTACTTC
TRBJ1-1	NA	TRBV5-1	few	CASSLRYQGSPNTEAFF	TGCGCCAGCAGCTTAAGATACCAGGGGTCCCCGAACACTGAAGCTTTCTTT
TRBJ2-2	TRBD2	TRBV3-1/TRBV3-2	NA	CASSPPWLAGEGTGELFF	TGTGCCAGCAGCCCACCCTGGCTAGCGGGAGAAGGGACCGGGGAGCTGTTTTTT
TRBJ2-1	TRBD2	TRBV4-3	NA	CASSPLAAGGSYNEQFF	TGCGCCAGCAGCCCACTTGCCGCGGGAGGGTCCTACAATGAGCAGTTCTTC
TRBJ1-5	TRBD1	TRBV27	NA	CASRTGGAGRQPQHF	TGTGCCAGCAGGACAGGGGGCGCCGGGAGGCAGCCCCAGCATTTT
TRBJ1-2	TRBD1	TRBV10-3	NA	CAISERDRGYGYTF	TGTGCCATCAGTGAGCGGGACAGAGGCTATGGCTACACCTTC
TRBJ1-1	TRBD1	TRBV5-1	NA	CASSLGTANTEAFF	TGCGCCAGCAGCTTAGGGACAGCGAACACTGAAGCTTTCTTT
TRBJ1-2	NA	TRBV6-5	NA	CASSFRLSANYGYTF	TGTGCCAGCAGTTTTAGACTGTCAGCTAACTATGGCTACACCTTC
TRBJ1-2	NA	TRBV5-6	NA	CASSFLLQGRANYGYTF	TGTGCCAGCAGCTTCCTTTTACAGGGCCGCGCTAACTATGGCTACACCTTC
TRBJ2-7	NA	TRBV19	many	CASSNGRFYEQYF	TGTGCCAGTAGTAATGGCAGATTCTACGAGCAGTACTTC
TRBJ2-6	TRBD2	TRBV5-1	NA	CASSYYSGGSGANVPTF	TGCGCCAGCAGCTATTATAGCGGGGGGTCTGGGGCCAACGTCCCGACTTTC
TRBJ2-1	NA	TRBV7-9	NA	CASSTPGYNEQFF	TGTGCCAGCAGCACCCCAGGGTACAATGAGCAGTTCTTC
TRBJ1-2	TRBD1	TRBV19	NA	CASSIKEDLTGNTF	TGTGCCAGTAGTATCAAAGAAGACCTGACAGGGAACACCTTC
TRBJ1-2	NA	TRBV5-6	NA	CASSLGSGDYGYTF	TGTGCCAGCAGCTTGGGTTCGGGGGACTATGGCTACACCTTC
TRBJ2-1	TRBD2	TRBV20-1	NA	CSASGLAGSGNEQFF	TGCAGTGCTAGTGGACTAGCGGGGTCCGGCAATGAGCAGTTCTTC
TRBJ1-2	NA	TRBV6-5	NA	CASSYSKGVGGYTF	TGTGCCAGCAGTTACTCGAAAGGGGTTGGTGGCTACACCTTC
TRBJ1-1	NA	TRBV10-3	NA	CAISESAGLNTEAFF	TGTGCCATCAGTGAGTCGGCAGGGTTGAACACTGAAGCTTTCTTT
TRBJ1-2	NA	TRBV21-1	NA	CASSFSNDRGLSYGYTF	TGTGCCAGCAGCTTTTCCAATGACAGGGGGTTAAGCTATGGCTACACCTTC
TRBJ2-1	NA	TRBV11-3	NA	CASSPGGSYNEQFF	TGTGCCAGCAGCCCAGGGGGGTCCTACAATGAGCAGTTCTTC
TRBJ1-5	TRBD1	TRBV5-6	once	CASSLQGGTWHQPQHF	TGTGCCAGCAGCTTACAGGGGGGGACATGGCATCAGCCCCAGCATTTT
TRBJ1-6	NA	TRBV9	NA	CASSVAGNSPLHF	TGTGCCAGCAGCGTGGCAGGGAACTCACCCCTCCACTTT
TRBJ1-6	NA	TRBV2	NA	CASSERRGWGSPLHF	TGTGCCAGCAGTGAGCGAAGAGGGTGGGGATCACCCCTCCACTTT
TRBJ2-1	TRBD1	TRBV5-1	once	CASSFSPYRGNEQFF	TGCGCCAGCAGCTTCTCACCCTACAGGGGAAATGAGCAGTTCTTC
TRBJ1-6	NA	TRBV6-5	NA	CASSPGGDYSPLHF	TGTGCCAGCAGTCCGGGGGGGGATTATTCACCCCTCCACTTT
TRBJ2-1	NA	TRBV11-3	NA	CASSLERYNEQFF	TGTGCCAGCAGCCTCGAGCGGTACAATGAGCAGTTCTTC
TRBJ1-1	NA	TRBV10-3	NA	CAISEQLLNTEAFF	TGTGCCATCAGTGAACAGCTTCTGAACACTGAAGCTTTCTTT
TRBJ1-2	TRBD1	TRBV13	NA	CASSDRDRVNYGYTF	TGTGCCAGCAGCGACAGGGATCGAGTCAACTATGGCTACACCTTC
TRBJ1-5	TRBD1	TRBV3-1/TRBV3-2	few	CASSPRQGSNQPQHF	TGTGCCAGCAGCCCTCGACAGGGAAGCAATCAGCCCCAGCATTTT